This TCR beta chain was identified in a study of Ad26.COV2.S vaccination and SARS-CoV-2 variants. Study-level points and caveats: Analytic work on TCR breadth and depth might have understated the full extent of total T cell responses. Placebo recipients trailed vaccine recipients in spike-specific TCR breadth.

Libraries were prepared by immunoSEQ multiplex PCR; TCRdb keeps only in-frame clonotypes and omits some of them. The sample consists of some 390,000 clones, approximately 90% of them appearing once. Indicated treatment: roughly 18 received Ad26.COV2.S at low or high dose, single or two shots; about 5 received placebo; per-sample allocation not given. The investigators took samples on day 63 after the first vaccine or placebo injection. V lost 7 bases, J lost 5 bases, and 14 bases lay in between. Germline V CDR1 and CDR2: SQVTM, ANQGSEA. CDR3 length equals 12 residues. On this clone itself: No antigen is known for it.

The material sequenced was peripheral blood, taken in a trial of Ad26.COV2.S vaccine versus placebo. The chain combines TRBV29-1 with TRBJ1-1; the D is unclear. This receptor was taken from a person aged 18-60 years who received the Ad26.COV2.S COVID-19 vaccine or a placebo. CDR3 in DNA: TGCAGCGCGAGACGGACGGGGACTGAAGCTTTCTTT. Its protein product is CSARRTGTEAFF.